This T cell receptor (beta chain) appears in the sequencing data of a study of CD8 T cells in ankylosing spondylitis. Study-wide results and caveats: Matched synovial fluid from ankylosing spondylitis patients was reported to be enriched for disease-linked clones.

CDR1 and CDR2 (germline): MGHDK, SYGVNS. There are 15 residues in the CDR3. Trimming removed 3 bases from V and 1 base from J, with 11 bases in between. Researchers built TCR beta libraries using quantitative 5'-RACE with molecular barcodes. TCRdb ran MiXCR on the 5' RACE reads and lists one entry per CDR3 protein. The table has fewer than 400,000 distinct CDR3 sequences, 14% to 15% seen once. With respect to this clonotype: Its antigen is not identified.

The material sequenced was blood, either unsorted or a sorted T cell fraction (not recorded which). This chain connects TRBV25-1 to TRBJ2-3, with D tentatively TRBD1 (5 bases). The receptor's source is a male donor with ankylosing spondylitis or in good health (not recorded which). The CDR3 here is CASSEAQGRTDTQYF. The CDR3 DNA reads as TGTGCCAGCAGTGAGGCCCAGGGCCGCACAGATACGCAGTATTTT.